Listed here is a single TCR beta chain. The data stem from a study of memory CD4+ T cells and cytomegalovirus serostatus. Germline CDR1 reads LNHDA; CDR2 reads SQIVND (reference sequence). Trimming cost V 3 bases and J 4 bases; bases outside gene matches: 4. The CDR3 extends over 15 amino acids. The sort gate was single viable CD3+CD4+CD8-CD45RO+ cells for memory CD4+ T cells. Total CD4+ T cells were enriched by CD4 positive selection. In the study's own analysis: After removing out-of-frame reads, under 2.5 million distinct TCRbeta sequences remained. Sequencing used immunoSEQ multiplex PCR; TCRdb keeps in-frame clones, though not all of them. V and J calls and clone size are as listed in that table; D and trimming were resolved from the DNA. Here the sample spans roughly 86,000 clones, 80% being singletons.

This sequence was found in an adult in good health and CMV-seropositive. The J gene is TRBJ2-1, the V gene TRBV19; 9 bases line up with TRBD2. Material: memory CD4+ T cells from blood. Here the CDR3 reads CASSMAGGLYNEQFF. CDR3 coding DNA: TGTGCCAGTAGTATGGCGGGAGGGCTTTACAATGAGCAGTTCTTC.